The 25 T cell receptor beta chains below were found in one sample sequenced in a study of T cell responses to AZD1222 COVID-19 vaccine. This table comes from immunoSEQ multiplex PCR, and its TCRdb copy is limited to in-frame clones, with some not included. This sample has over 90,000 clones, with around 82% found just once. The starting material was peripheral blood, obtained on day 0 of AZD1222 vaccination. The source of these receptors is an adult in good health.

The rearrangement links TRBV2 to TRBJ1-2; 9 nucleotides match TRBD1. Germline assignment: CDR1 SNHLY and CDR2 FYNNEI. The length of the CDR3 is 14 residues. J was trimmed by 3 bases and V by 6 bases; bases with no gene match: 5. DNA for the CDR3: TGTGCCAGCAGGAACAGGGGGCTGGACTATGGCTACACCTTC. Its protein product is CASRNRGLDYGYTF.

V and J are TRBV9 and TRBJ1-6; D may be TRBD1 (6 bases). The germline V gene encodes CDR1 SGDLS and CDR2 YYNGEE. This CDR3 region has 14 residues. The germline V and J ends were trimmed by 6 bases and 7 bases, with 14 bases remaining between them. The CDR3 loop is CASNPTGLNSPLHF. The DNA of the CDR3 is TGTGCCAGCAACCCGACAGGTTTGAATTCACCCCTCCACTTT.

This chain uses TRBV7-2 with TRBJ1-2, with a tentative D call TRBD1 (6 bases). Per germline, CDR1 SGHTA and CDR2 FQGNSA. V lost 5 bases to trimming and J lost 0 bases, with 22 bases between them. The CDR3 totals 18 residues. The CDR3 bases are TGTGCCAGCAGCCGCGGGGGGCAGGGTCTATCAACTAACTATGGCTACACCTTC. This translates into CASSRGGQGLSTNYGYTF.

CDR3 protein: CASSPGSYGYTF. CDR3 in DNA: TGTGCCAGCAGCCCCGGGAGCTATGGCTACACCTTC. The chain links TRBV5-5 to TRBJ1-2; D unresolved. The ends were cut back, 4 bases at V and 4 bases at J, with 8 bases in the middle. From germline, CDR1 is SGHKS and CDR2 YYEKEE (reference sequence). The CDR3 sequence is 12 residues long.

The genes are TRBV7-2 and TRBJ1-2, with 7 bases fitting TRBD1. Germline lookup yields CDR1 SGHTA and CDR2 FQGNSA. The CDR3 length is 13 residues. V lost 3 bases and J lost 4; bases outside the gene matches: 2. The CDR3 sequence is CASSLDRTYGYTF. The DNA for the CDR3 is TGTGCCAGCAGCTTGGACAGGACCTATGGCTACACCTTC.

The chain employs TRBV6-5 and TRBJ2-7; D is perhaps TRBD2 (5 bases). There are 13 residues in the CDR3. V lost 10 bases, J lost 5 bases, and 18 bases lay in between. Germline V gene lookup returns CDR1 MNHEY and CDR2 SVGAGI. CDR3 sequence (DNA): TGTGCCATCCACCCCGGGGTGCGGAACGAGCAGTACTTC. It codes for CAIHPGVRNEQYF.

The chain combines TRBV12-3 or TRBV12-4 with TRBJ2-2; D is unresolved. This CDR3 has 11 amino acids. V gave up 6 bases and J gave up 3 bases, with 2 bases separating them. CDR3 bases: TGTGCCAGCAGGCACACCGGGGAGCTGTTTTTT. This codes for CASRHTGELFF.

This chain uses TRBV7-9 with TRBJ1-1; no reliable D call. Germline V gene sequence: CDR1 SEHNR, CDR2 FQNEAQ (reference sequence). This CDR3 comprises 12 residues. V shed 4 bases and J shed 5 bases, with 8 bases lying between them. The CDR3 protein is CASSYTGTEAFF. The CDR3 bases are TGTGCCAGCAGCTATACGGGAACTGAAGCTTTCTTT.

The chain combines TRBV4-3 with TRBJ1-3; no firm D call. CDR3 length: 16 residues. Trimming left V 4 bases short and J 0 bases short, with 13 bases between. Germline CDR1 is LGHNA and CDR2 is YSLEER. CDR3 in DNA: TGCGCCAGCAGCCCCAACCCCGGGAGCTCTGGAAACACCATATATTTT. Translated: CASSPNPGSSGNTIYF.

The J gene is TRBJ1-2, the V gene TRBV7-9, with TRBD1 identical over 9 bases. J lost 4 bases, V lost 5 bases, and 11 bases had no gene match. Germline lookup yields CDR1 SEHNR and CDR2 FQNEAQ (reference sequence). The length of the CDR3 is 16 residues. CDR3: CASSTSGLTGGYGYTF. The CDR3 DNA reads as TGTGCCAGCAGCACATCTGGGCTGACAGGGGGCTATGGCTACACCTTC.

The rearrangement uses TRBV7-9 and TRBJ1-2; 8 nucleotides align to TRBD1. The ends lost 1 base at V and 2 bases at J; junction bases unmatched: 0. The CDR3 extends over 14 amino acids. Germline CDR1 SEHNR, CDR2 FQNEAQ (reference sequence). The CDR3 sequence: CASSLGDRNYGYTF. DNA for the CDR3: TGTGCCAGCAGCTTAGGGGACAGGAACTATGGCTACACCTTC.

This chain joins TRBV5-1 and TRBJ2-5, with D hard to call. Germline CDR1 SGHRS, CDR2 YFSETQ. This CDR3 region has 19 residues. V dropped 0 bases and J dropped 1 base, with 22 bases sitting between them. CDR3 bases: TGCGCCAGCAGCTTGGACGACCAGACGGGTTCCAAGCGCCAAGAGACCCAGTACTTC. This gives the protein CASSLDDQTGSKRQETQYF.

The chain couples TRBV29-1 to TRBJ2-1, with TRBD2 identical over 7 bases. Germline CDR1 is SQVTM and CDR2 is ANQGSEA. CDR3 length: 13 amino acids. Trimming at V came to 8 bases and at J to 7 bases, leaving 11 bases not matched to a gene. In DNA form, the CDR3 reads TGCAGCTCTGTCCGGGACTACCCAAATGAGCAGTTCTTC. Translated, it gives CSSVRDYPNEQFF.

This clone was counted at least ten times. The chain uses TRBV27 and TRBJ1-5; D ambiguous. Germline loops: CDR1 MNHEY, CDR2 SMNVEV (reference sequence). V was cut by 5 bases and J by 3 bases, with 17 bases left in between. The CDR3 has 16 residues. Written as DNA, the CDR3 is TGTGCCAGCAGTCCCATCGGATCAATGGACAATCAGCCCCAGCATTTT. Its translation is CASSPIGSMDNQPQHF.

The J gene is TRBJ1-1, the V gene TRBV7-9; 7 nucleotides match TRBD1. Germline CDR1 and CDR2: SEHNR and FQNEAQ (reference sequence). The CDR3 is made up of 14 amino acids. V dropped 3 bases and J dropped 1; count of bases not matched to a gene: 2. The CDR3 nucleotides read TGTGCCAGCAGCTTTAACAGGGGGAACACTGAAGCTTTCTTT. This translates into CASSFNRGNTEAFF. The full variable domain, in which reference TRBV7-9 and TRBJ1-1 provide the parts outside the CDR3, is DTGVSQNPRHKITKRGQNVTFRCDPISEHNRLYWYRQTLGQGPEFLTYFQNEAQLEKSRLLSDRFSAERPKGSFSTLEIQRTEQGDSAMYLCASSFNRGNTEAFFGQGTRLTVV.

This chain links TRBV7-9 with TRBJ1-1; tentative D call: TRBD1 (6 bases). In germline, CDR1 is SEHNR, CDR2 FQNEAQ (reference sequence). This CDR3 spans 15 amino acids. The V end was cut by 0 bases, the J end by 5 bases, with 13 bases between. In nucleotides, the CDR3 is TGTGCCAGCAGCTTAGCGTCGGGGGGCGCGACTGAAGCTTTCTTT. The encoded protein is CASSLASGGATEAFF.

This clone has a handful of counts. V and J are TRBV7-2 and TRBJ1-1, with D tentatively TRBD1 (5 bases). This CDR3 spans 14 amino acids. CDR1 and CDR2 from the germline V gene are SGHTA and FQGNSA. Trimming took 3 bases from V and 3 from J, leaving 11 bases between them. In nucleotides, the CDR3 is TGTGCCAGCAGCTTGCAAGGACACGACACTGAAGCTTTCTTT. The encoded protein is CASSLQGHDTEAFF.

Comment on this clone: This specimen includes other DNA sequences encoding the same CDR3. J is TRBJ1-5 and V is TRBV19; possible D gene TRBD1, 5 bases. This CDR3 is built from 13 residues. The V gene lost 6 bases and the J gene lost 4 bases, with 10 bases spanning the gap. Germline V gene lookup returns CDR1 LNHDA and CDR2 SQIVND (reference sequence). CDR3 region: CASSGDGNQPQHF. CDR3 DNA: TGTGCCAGTAGCGGGGACGGAAATCAGCCCCAGCATTTT.

The V and J genes are TRBV5-1 and TRBJ2-5; 7 bases match TRBD2. Germline V gene data show CDR1 as SGHRS and CDR2 as YFSETQ. CDR3 length: 15 residues. With V trimmed by 0 bases and J by 4 bases, 6 bases remained unmatched. The DNA of the CDR3 is TGCGCCAGCAGCTTGGCGGGAGGAGTGGGAGAGACCCAGTACTTC. Amino acid sequence: CASSLAGGVGETQYF.

This clone was detected a few times. The chain has TRBV25-1 and TRBJ1-4; D might be TRBD1 (6 bases). The CDR3 totals 15 residues. V was cut by 3 bases and J by 6 bases, with 14 bases left in between. CDR1 and CDR2 (germline): MGHDK, SYGVNS. CDR3 bases: TGTGCCAGCAGTGACCGCCGGACAGCGTATGAAAAACTGTTTTTT. It encodes CASSDRRTAYEKLFF.

This clone was detected only once. The chain has TRBV6-1 and TRBJ2-2, with D hard to call. The CDR3 has 14 amino acids. Germline CDR1 MNHNS, CDR2 SASEGT. Trimming cost V 6 bases and J 1 base, with 9 bases left between them. The CDR3 DNA reads TGTGCCAGCAGGCCTAACGGGAACACCGGGGAGCTGTTTTTT. Its protein product is CASRPNGNTGELFF.

This chain joins TRBV23-1 and TRBJ1-4; D might be TRBD1 (5 bases). TRBV23-1 is an open reading frame, and its role is uncertain. Trimming left V 0 bases short and J 7 bases short, with 12 bases between. CDR3 length: 15 amino acids. The CDR3 loop is CASSQSFHGGEKLFF. Here the CDR3 DNA reads TGCGCCAGCAGTCAATCGTTTCACGGGGGTGAAAAACTGTTTTTT.

V and J are TRBV12-3 or TRBV12-4 and TRBJ2-7, with TRBD2 as a possible D gene (5 bases). Between the trimmed V and J ends, which lost 4 bases and 7 bases, there was a span of 11 bases. The CDR3 spans 12 residues. CDR3 sequence reads: CASSSPPGEQYF. The CDR3 DNA follows: TGTGCCAGCAGTTCCCCACCGGGGGAGCAGTACTTC.

The chain is built from TRBV12-5 and TRBJ1-3; TRBD1 agrees at 8 bases. CDR1 and CDR2 (germline): LGHNT, FRNRAP. The ends lost 1 base at V and 4 bases at J; junction bases unmatched: 12. This CDR3 has 18 residues. Written as DNA, the CDR3 is TGTGCTAGTGGTTTGGAAGGACCGGGACAGGCCTCGGGAAACACCATATATTTT. Translation gives CASGLEGPGQASGNTIYF. Variable domain in full (rest from reference TRBV12-5 and TRBJ1-3): DARVTQTPRHKVTEMGQEVTMRCQPILGHNTVFWYRQTMMQGLELLAYFRNRAPLDDSGMPKDRFSAEMPDATLATLKIQPSEPRDSAVYFCASGLEGPGQASGNTIYFGEGSWLTVV.

The CDR3 DNA sequence: TGTGCCAGCAGTTACTCCGGAGGAGGCACAGATACGCAGTATTTT. Its protein is CASSYSGGGTDTQYF. V usage is TRBV6-5 and J usage is TRBJ2-3; tentative D call: TRBD2 (5 bases). The germline V gene has CDR1 MNHEY and CDR2 SVGAGI. The CDR3 extends over 15 amino acids. Trimming took 0 bases from V and 1 from J, leaving 8 bases between them.